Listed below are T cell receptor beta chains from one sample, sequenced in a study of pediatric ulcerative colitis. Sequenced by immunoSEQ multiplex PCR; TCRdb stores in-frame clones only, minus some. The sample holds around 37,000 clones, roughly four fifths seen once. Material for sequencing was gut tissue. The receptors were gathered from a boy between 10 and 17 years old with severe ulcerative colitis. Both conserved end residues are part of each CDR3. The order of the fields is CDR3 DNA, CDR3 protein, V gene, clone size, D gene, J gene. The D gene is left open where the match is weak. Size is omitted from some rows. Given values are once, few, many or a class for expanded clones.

TGCGCCAGCAGCCCCTCTCGACAGGGACATAATGGAAACACCATATATTTT CASSPSRQGHNGNTIYF TRBV4-1 NA TRBD1 TRBJ1-3
TGCGCCAGCAGCCAAGATCCTGGGGACATAACCTACGAGCAGTACTTC CASSQDPGDITYEQYF TRBV4-1 NA NA TRBJ2-7
TGCGCCAGCAGCTTGGTCAGGGGAGCTGAAGCTTTCTTT CASSLVRGAEAFF TRBV5-1 NA NA TRBJ1-1
TGTGCCAGCAGCTTAGTCAGACAAGGAAACACCATATATTTT CASSLVRQGNTIYF TRBV7-2 NA NA TRBJ1-3
TGTGCCAGCAGTTTGGGCCATACGCAGTATTTT CASSLGHTQYF TRBV28 NA NA TRBJ2-3
TGTGCCAGCAGCCAAGAACTATGGAATGAGCAGTTCTTC CASSQELWNEQFF TRBV7-6 NA NA TRBJ2-1
TGTGCCAGCAGCTTCCCCGCGAGCTCCTACAATGAGCAGTTCTTC CASSFPASSYNEQFF TRBV7-6 NA NA TRBJ2-1
TGTGCCAGCAGAGAACACAGGGGGCCAAGGAACGAGCAGTACTTC CASREHRGPRNEQYF TRBV28 few TRBD1 TRBJ2-7
TGTGCCAGCTCACTGCAGGGGGGGTCCTACGAGCAGTACTTC CASSLQGGSYEQYF TRBV18 NA NA TRBJ2-7
TGTGCCTGGAGTACAGGGGGCGGTTCACCCCTCCACTTT CAWSTGGGSPLHF TRBV30 NA TRBD1 TRBJ1-6
TGTGCCAGCCACCCAGGGCTGAACACTGAAGCTTTCTTT CASHPGLNTEAFF TRBV6-1 NA NA TRBJ1-1
TGCAGTGCTGAGATTGGCGTCGAGCAGTACTTC CSAEIGVEQYF TRBV20-1 NA NA TRBJ2-7
TGCAGCGTTGAGGGTGTCCGCTCTGGAAACACCATATATTTT CSVEGVRSGNTIYF TRBV29-1 NA NA TRBJ1-3
TGTGCCAGCAGCATCCCGGCGGGGGGCGGAGGATCCTACACCTTC CASSIPAGGGGSYTF TRBV5-5 NA NA TRBJ1-2
TGTGCCAGCAGTTTAGGTCTGGTTAATGAGCAGTTCTTC CASSLGLVNEQFF TRBV27 NA NA TRBJ2-1
TGTGCCAGCAGCCCCCGCGTCCTAAGGCAGGGAAACACCATATATTTT CASSPRVLRQGNTIYF TRBV5-6 NA NA TRBJ1-3
TGCGCCAGCAGCCCAAGTATAGGACTCAGACACTACGAGCAGTACTTC CASSPSIGLRHYEQYF TRBV5-1 NA NA TRBJ2-7
TGTGCCAGCAGTTTATCAGCCGTCACTGAAGCTTTCTTT CASSLSAVTEAFF TRBV6-5 NA NA TRBJ1-1
TGTGCCGCCCGGGAGGGAAGTGAAGCTTTCTTT CAAREGSEAFF TRBV6-6 NA NA TRBJ1-1
TGTGCCAGCTCCCTTGGGACACAGAATTCACCCCTCCACTTT CASSLGTQNSPLHF TRBV7-3 NA NA TRBJ1-6
TGTGCCAGCTCACCACTCCCCGAAGGGGACACTGAAGCTTTCTTT CASSPLPEGDTEAFF TRBV18 NA NA TRBJ1-1
TGTGCCAGCAGTCTCCAGGGTCGGGGGGGTTACACTGAAGCTTTCTTT CASSLQGRGGYTEAFF TRBV27 NA NA TRBJ1-1
TGTGCCAGCAGCCGTGTGGGTGGGGTTATGAACACTGAAGCTTTCTTT CASSRVGGVMNTEAFF TRBV14 NA NA TRBJ1-1
TGCGCCAGCAGCCAAGATTGGGTCGGCGAGCAGTACTTC CASSQDWVGEQYF TRBV4-1 once NA TRBJ2-7
TGTGCCAGCAGCCAGGGGGCTTCCAATCAGCCCCAGCATTTT CASSQGASNQPQHF TRBV7-9 few TRBD1 TRBJ1-5
TGTGCCAGCAGTGAACAGAACACCGGGGAGCTGTTTTTT CASSEQNTGELFF TRBV2 few NA TRBJ2-2
TGTGCCAGTAGTAAATCCGGTATAGGGGTTCTGGGATCACCCCTCCACTTT CASSKSGIGVLGSPLHF TRBV19 medium-sized NA TRBJ1-6
TGTGCCAGTAGTCCCCATGGACAGAACCAAGAGACCCAGTACTTC CASSPHGQNQETQYF TRBV19 NA NA TRBJ2-5
TGTGCCAGCAGCCAAACGGCTCTCCTGGACGAGCAGTACTTC CASSQTALLDEQYF TRBV4-2 NA NA TRBJ2-7
TGCAGCGTTGAAAGTGGTGGCTACACCTTC CSVESGGYTF TRBV29-1 few NA TRBJ1-2
TGTGCCATTAAACAGGGGGCGGAGAATGAAAAACTGTTTTTT CAIKQGAENEKLFF TRBV10-3 once TRBD1 TRBJ1-4
TGTGCCAGCAGTTACAACAGGGGCTCTGGGGCCAACGTCCTGACTTTC CASSYNRGSGANVLTF TRBV6-5 once TRBD1 TRBJ2-6
TGTGCCAGCAGTGCTTCGACTAGCGGGGCCTACAATGAGCAGTTCTTC CASSASTSGAYNEQFF TRBV6-1 NA TRBD2 TRBJ2-1
TGTGCCTGGACTCAGGGTTCCGGAAACACCATATATTTT CAWTQGSGNTIYF TRBV30 NA NA TRBJ1-3
TGTGCCACTCAACGGGACAGGGTTGGGGATTCACCCCTCCACTTT CATQRDRVGDSPLHF TRBV15 NA TRBD1 TRBJ1-6
TGCGCCAGCAGCTTGGGCAGACCCACCACAGATACGCAGTATTTT CASSLGRPTTDTQYF TRBV5-1 once NA TRBJ2-3
TGTGCCAGCAGTGAAGGAGTTTACGAGCAGTACTTC CASSEGVYEQYF TRBV25-1 NA NA TRBJ2-7
TGTGCCAGCAGTACAGGGGTTGGTCAGCCCCAGCATTTT CASSTGVGQPQHF TRBV28 NA TRBD1 TRBJ1-5
TGCAGCGTTGATCGGAGACTGGTGGGGGCCTCAGATGAGCAGTTCTTC CSVDRRLVGASDEQFF TRBV29-1 NA NA TRBJ2-1
TGCAGCGCTCTGGGGCACAGGGAAAATCCCGGGGAGCTGTTTTTT CSALGHRENPGELFF TRBV29-1 NA NA TRBJ2-2
TGTGCCAGCAGCTTAACCCTGGCCGGGGAGCTGTTTTTT CASSLTLAGELFF TRBV7-3 NA NA TRBJ2-2
TGTGCCAGCAGCAGCCTCGGGAGGGGGGTCTACGAGCAGTACTTC CASSSLGRGVYEQYF TRBV5-6 NA TRBD2 TRBJ2-7
TGCGCCAGCAGACCCGGGGGGGCCTCGATGATCGAGCAGTACTTC CASRPGGASMIEQYF TRBV5-1 NA TRBD2 TRBJ2-7
TGTGCCAGCAGCTTAGCGGGCGGGGACAGGGGGCGAGGAGTAAGGAACGAGCAGTACTTC CASSLAGGDRGRGVRNEQYF TRBV7-2 NA TRBD1 TRBJ2-7
TGTGCCAGCAGTGAACGTGGTTTTAGGAGGGCTAACTATGGCTACACCTTC CASSERGFRRANYGYTF TRBV2 NA NA TRBJ1-2
TGCGCCAGCAGCTTGGGGGCTTGGGACTATGGCTACACCTTC CASSLGAWDYGYTF TRBV5-1 NA NA TRBJ1-2
TGTGCCAGCAGTGTCTCTGGGGCCAACGTCCTGACTTTC CASSVSGANVLTF TRBV2 NA NA TRBJ2-6
TGTGCCAGCAGCCTATCGGACAGTTCCACCATATATTTT CASSLSDSSTIYF TRBV7-9 NA NA TRBJ1-3
TGTGCCAGCAGCAAGAAGGGAACCTCTGGAAACACCATATATTTT CASSKKGTSGNTIYF TRBV21-1 NA NA TRBJ1-3
TGTGCCACCGCCCTAGACTCCTCCTACGAGCAGTACTTC CATALDSSYEQYF TRBV19 NA NA TRBJ2-7